The 15 T cell receptor beta chains below come from one sample, sequenced in a study of blood T cell repertoires in COVID-19. Only in-frame clones appear in the TCRdb table, and some are missing; sequencing was by immunoSEQ multiplex PCR. The sample contains around 93,000 clones, 87% of which appear only once. The specimen sequenced was peripheral blood. These receptors all stem from a human donor in a cohort sampled during active COVID-19.

The gene calls are TRBV29-1 and TRBJ1-2; 7 bases are shared with TRBD1. The CDR3 contains 15 residues. Germline lookup yields CDR1 SQVTM and CDR2 ANQGSEA. V lost 0 bases, J lost 6 bases, and 10 bases stayed unmatched. The CDR3 DNA is TGCAGCGTTGAAGATCTAGACAGGGCCACCCATGGCTACACCTTC. Translation gives CSVEDLDRATHGYTF. Full variable domain (outside the CDR3, taken from reference TRBV29-1 and TRBJ1-2): SAVISQKPSRDICQRGTSLTIQCQVDSQVTMMFWYRQQPGQSLTLIATANQGSEATYESGFVIDKFPISRPNLTFSTLTVSNMSPEDSSIYLCSVEDLDRATHGYTFGSGTRLTVV.

The rearrangement uses TRBV7-6 and TRBJ1-3, with 7 bases that match TRBD1. Trimming took 2 bases from V and 2 from J; bases not matched to a gene: 6. Germline values: CDR1 SGHVS, CDR2 FNYEAQ. The CDR3 totals 16 residues. CDR3 nucleotides: TGTGCCAGCAGCTTAAGCCGGGACAGAACTGGAAACACCATATATTTT. It encodes CASSLSRDRTGNTIYF. Full variable domain (missing parts from reference TRBV7-6 and TRBJ1-3): GAGVSQSPRYKVTKRGQDVALRCDPISGHVSLYWYRQALGQGPEFLTYFNYEAQQDKSGLPNDRFSAERPEGSISTLTIQRTEQRDSAMYRCASSLSRDRTGNTIYFGEGSWLTVV.

In regard to this clone: The junction departs from germline at one end; a sequencing error may be responsible. The chain employs TRBV29-1 and TRBJ2-5; D not resolved. From germline, CDR1 is SQVTM and CDR2 ANQGSEA. The CDR3 runs to 14 residues. CDR3 coding DNA: TGCAGCGCTGAACCGGCAGGCCCTCGGGAGACCCAGTACTTC. It translates to CSAEPAGPRETQYF.

The chain employs TRBV5-1 and TRBJ1-1; no definite D call. Germline V CDR1 and CDR2: SGHRS, YFSETQ. Between the trimmed V and J ends, which lost 4 bases and 5 bases, there was a span of 12 bases. The CDR3 extends over 13 amino acids. CDR3 nucleotide sequence: TGCGCCAGCAGCCCCGAGACGGGGACTGAAGCTTTCTTT. This sequence encodes CASSPETGTEAFF.

The chain uses TRBV6-2 or TRBV6-3 and TRBJ2-5; a weak D match, TRBD2 (5 bases). Germline assignment: CDR1 MNHEY and CDR2 SVGEGT. V lost 6 bases and J lost 7, with 15 bases in between. The CDR3 is 13 residues long. The CDR3 here is CASSAGPVGTQYF. The DNA of the CDR3 is TGTGCCAGCAGCGCGGGCCCGGTGGGGACCCAGTACTTC.

The chain recombines TRBV28 with TRBJ1-2, with D perhaps TRBD1 (5 bases). There are 14 residues in the CDR3. CDR1 MDHEN and CDR2 SYDVKM come from the germline V gene. The V and J ends lost 5 bases and 3 bases respectively, with 13 bases between them. The CDR3: CASSGTGDYYGYTF. The CDR3, as DNA: TGTGCCAGCAGTGGAACAGGAGACTACTATGGCTACACCTTC.

The CDR3 bases are TGTGCCAGCAGTTCAGACACCTACAATCAGCCCCAGCATTTT. Translation: CASSSDTYNQPQHF. This chain joins TRBV6-5 and TRBJ1-5; D is uncertain. This CDR3 spans 14 amino acids. CDR1 is MNHEY, CDR2 SVGAGI, per germline. V lost 4 bases to trimming and J lost 3 bases, with 10 bases between them.

The chain joins TRBV4-1 to TRBJ2-1, with TRBD2 matching 10 bases. This CDR3 spans 15 amino acids. V trimming: 2 bases; J trimming: 8 bases; junction bases outside the gene matches: 6. Germline CDR1 MGHRA, CDR2 YSYEKL. The CDR3 sequence: CASSQISGRGDEQFF. CDR3 DNA sequence: TGCGCCAGCAGCCAAATCAGCGGGAGGGGGGATGAGCAGTTCTTC.

This chain joins TRBV4-1 and TRBJ1-2; D is unresolved. Trimming took 4 bases from V and 5 from J, leaving 14 bases between them. The CDR3 is 14 amino acids. Germline V gene sequence: CDR1 MGHRA, CDR2 YSYEKL. The CDR3 nucleotides read TGCGCCAGCAGCCCCCAGGAGGGTTGGTATGGCTACACCTTC. Its protein product is CASSPQEGWYGYTF.

The chain uses TRBV2 and TRBJ1-6; no reliable D call. Germline CDR1 and CDR2: SNHLY and FYNNEI. The CDR3 totals 16 residues. V shed 3 bases and J shed 0 bases, with 9 bases lying between them. The CDR3 DNA reads TGTGCCAGCAGTGACAGACTTAGCTCCTATAATTCACCCCTCCACTTT. Its protein product is CASSDRLSSYNSPLHF.

The chain joins TRBV15 to TRBJ2-1, with TRBD1 matching over 7 bases. The junction had 2 bases not matched to a gene; V was cut back by 4 bases and J by 2 bases. This CDR3 spans 14 amino acids. Germline V gene data show CDR1 as LNHNV and CDR2 as YYDKDF (reference sequence). In DNA form, the CDR3 reads TGTGCCACCAGCACCGACAGGGCCTACAATGAGCAGTTCTTC. This sequence encodes CATSTDRAYNEQFF.

The chain combines TRBV27 with TRBJ2-1; TRBD2 matches at 10 bases. This CDR3 comprises 14 residues. Germline V gene lookup returns CDR1 MNHEY and CDR2 SMNVEV (reference sequence). J was trimmed by 3 bases and V by 4 bases; bases with no gene match: 0. The CDR3 nucleotides are TGTGCCAGCAGTTCTAGCGGGAGCTACAATGAGCAGTTCTTC. This gives the protein CASSSSGSYNEQFF.

Comments on this clone: One end of the junction is discordant with germline, which a read error may explain. The genes are TRBV7-7 and TRBJ2-3, with 8 bases lining up with TRBD1. The CDR3 totals 15 residues. Per the germline V gene, CDR1 is SSHAT and CDR2 is FNYEAQ (reference sequence). In DNA form, the CDR3 reads TGTGCTAGCAGCTCATCGGACAGGGCGGGAGATACGCAGTATTTT. Amino acids: CASSSSDRAGDTQYF.

The chain combines TRBV19 with TRBJ1-2; D is uncertain. V gave up 3 bases and J gave up 5 bases, with 7 bases separating them. The CDR3 has 12 residues. Germline V lookup: CDR1 LNHDA, CDR2 SQIVND (reference sequence). DNA of the CDR3: TGTGCCAGTAGTATTGGGGAGTATGGCTACACCTTC. Its translation is CASSIGEYGYTF. The entire variable domain, with the rest obtained from reference TRBV19 and TRBJ1-2, is as follows: DGGITQSPKYLFRKEGQNVTLSCEQNLNHDAMYWYRQDPGQGLRLIYYSQIVNDFQKGDIAEGYSVSREKKESFPLTVTSAQKNPTAFYLCASSIGEYGYTFGSGTRLTVV.

V is TRBV19 and J is TRBJ2-2, with D tentatively TRBD2 (6 bases). This CDR3 has 16 residues. The germline V and J ends were trimmed by 4 bases and 1 base, with 13 bases remaining between them. Looked up from germline, CDR1 is LNHDA and CDR2 is SQIVND (reference sequence). Here the CDR3 reads CASSTQAGMNTGELFF. CDR3 DNA: TGTGCCAGTAGTACCCAAGCGGGTATGAACACCGGGGAGCTGTTTTTT.